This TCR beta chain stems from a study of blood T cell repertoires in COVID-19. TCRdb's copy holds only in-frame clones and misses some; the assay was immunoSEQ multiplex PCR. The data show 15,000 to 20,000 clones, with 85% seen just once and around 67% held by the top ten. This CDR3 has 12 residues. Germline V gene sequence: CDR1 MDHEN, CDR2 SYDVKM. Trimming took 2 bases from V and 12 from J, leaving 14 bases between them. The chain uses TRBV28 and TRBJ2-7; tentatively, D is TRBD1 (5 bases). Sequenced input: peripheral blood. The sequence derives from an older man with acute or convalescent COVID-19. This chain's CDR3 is CASSLSTGPGYF. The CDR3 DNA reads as TGTGCCAGCAGTTTAAGTACAGGCCCAGGGTACTTC. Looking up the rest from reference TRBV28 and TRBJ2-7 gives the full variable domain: DVKVTQSSRYLVKRTGEKVFLECVQDMDHENMFWYRQDPGLGLRLIYFSYDVKMKEKGDIPEGYSVSREKKERFSLILESASTNQTSMYLCASSLSTGPGYFGPGTRLTVT.